Following are 2 T cell receptor beta chains from one sample sequenced in a study of T-cell memory formation after mild COVID-19. From the 5' RACE reads, TCRdb called clonotypes with MiXCR, one entry per CDR3 protein. The sample consists of some 450,000 distinct CDR3 sequences, 15% to 20% of them appearing once. Material: PBMCs or a T cell subset sorted from them (not recorded which). Receptor source: a man aged 18-30 years who had mild COVID-19 (a few samples of this study predate the infection). Cell type and time point are not known.

This clonotype is a singleton in its sample. This may arise from a read error, as a much more abundant clone is one base away. CDR3 amino acids: CASSLLAVPYNEQFF. DNA for the CDR3: TGTGCCAGCAGCCTACTAGCGGTCCCCTACAATGAGCAGTTCTTC. This chain uses TRBV7-3 with TRBJ2-1; 8 nucleotides agree with TRBD2. The length of the CDR3 is 15 residues. Germline V gives CDR1 SGHTA, CDR2 FQGTGA. Losses at the gene ends were 5 bases for V and 2 bases for J; bases not matched to a gene: 5.

The J gene is TRBJ2-1, the V gene TRBV7-2; 11 bases are shared with TRBD2. Germline values: CDR1 SGHTA, CDR2 FQGNSA. Unmatched junction bases numbered 9, after V lost 4 bases and J lost 7 bases. CDR3 size: 16 residues. This CDR3 reads CASSSASGGHANEQFF. In nucleotides, the CDR3 is TGTGCCAGCAGCTCGGCTAGCGGGGGGCACGCTAATGAGCAGTTCTTC.